This TCR beta chain was identified in a study of blood T cells in healthy people across ages (dated by TCRdb to between 2014 and 2016). Background for the entire study: Template switching captured roughly one uniquely barcoded TCR beta cDNA molecule per two T cells in model experiments. The donors were divided into four age groups: young (average around 15 years), middle-aged (roughly 42), aged (approximately 62) and long-lived (nearly 85). Using the same blood draw, the study looked at two additional independent replicas of 1 million unique cDNA reads for two donors, one aged 18 to 30 and the other aged 80 or older. Using deep sequencing normalized with unique cDNA molecular identifiers, the study measured how TCR beta repertoire diversity changes with age. To avoid experimental bias, donors of different ages were randomly spread across the sequencing lanes. The study at large found these results: Because donor CMV infection status was unknown, age-related changes in expanded clonotypes were potentially confounded. Observed TCR beta diversity per million T cells fell roughly linearly with age, and a significant reduction was already apparent by age around 40. Total diversity estimates from one million sequenced T cells were considered lower bounds and underestimates. Observed TCR beta diversity correlated strongly with the percentage of naive T cells measured by flow cytometry. Compared with the aged group, more naive CD4+ T cells, fewer expanded clones and increased TCR diversity were shown by the long-lived group, suggesting age selection. Because profiling used bulk unsorted PBMCs, naive and antigen-experienced compartments could not be compared conclusively.

Including cysteine and phenylalanine, the CDR3 has 15 amino acids. Only the CDR3 region is kept as DNA, spanning 45 bases read in frame from base 1. CDR1 is given as ENHRY and CDR2 as SYGVKD, both from the germline V gene. The V end gives up 4 bases and the J end 5 bases, leaving 6 bases in the junction not matched to a gene. Systemically healthy Caucasian individuals from Russia, around 39 in total and aged roughly 6 to 90 years, were included as donors. Each donor gave ten milliliters of peripheral blood, collected into EDTA-treated Vacutainer tubes. PBMCs were isolated by Ficoll-Paque density-gradient centrifugation, with at least 6 million obtained per sample. Trizol reagent was used to extract total RNA from the PBMCs, yielding at least 6 micrograms per sample. Naive CD45RAhigh/CD27high T cell percentages were measured by flow cytometry on a PBMC aliquot from every donor. Notes on this clonotype: What antigen it recognizes has not been identified. One base away there is no much larger clone; base qualities are not given.

The receptor library was made with 5' RACE. Sequencing instrument: Illumina HiSeq 2500. The second PCR ran for about 6 to 12 cycles and used a J-beta primer mix along with a sample-barcoded 5' primer. A template-switch 5' adaptor carrying 12 random nucleotides introduced a unique molecular identifier onto each TCR beta cDNA molecule. Each sample yielded at least 3 million CDR3-containing paired-end reads. First-strand cDNA synthesis was performed from all RNA using the Mint cDNA synthesis kit, with priming by a TRBC-specific oligonucleotide. Following uracil-DNA glycosylase treatment, a first 18-cycle PCR with universal primers M1SS and BC2_uni_R was performed on all cDNA. As for how the authors treated the data: Each sample was normalized by randomly selecting 1 million high-quality reads, each carrying a distinct molecular identifier. Instead of being binned into consensus sequences, reads with shared molecular identifiers were discarded. CDR3 identification, clonotype clustering and error correction used MiTCR with a Q25 quality threshold and the strictest error-elimination algorithm. A nonparametric unseen species model using Euler transformation provided a lower-bound estimate of total TCR beta diversity. The public reads were run again by TCRdb, first through fastp at Q25 and then through MiXCR, and only productive beta chains were kept. Here each entry gathers all rows of one CDR3 protein and keeps the most common genes and DNA. The V and J calls shown here were made by TCRdb, not taken from the authors' results. The sample table contains roughly 1,300,000 distinct CDR3 sequences; only one count was recorded for almost 60% of them. Of the sample, roughly 7% is held by the ten largest clones.

Sequencing was performed on blood. This sequence was found in a man between 18 and 29 years old in good health. In this chain, TRBV10-3 is recombined with TRBJ2-1, with 9 bases matching TRBD1. Here is the DNA: TGTGCCATCAGTGCCCCCGGGACAGGGAACAATGAGCAGTTCTTC. Translated, it reads CAISAPGTGNNEQFF.